These 14 T cell receptor beta chains share one sample of origin, sequenced in a study of regulatory T cells in long-lasting Graves disease. Construction of the TCR beta libraries employed iRepertoire HTBI primers in conjunction with Arm-PCR of CDR3 regions. One entry per CDR3 protein, called by TCRdb with MiXCR from the multiplex PCR reads. The table shows about 370,000 distinct CDR3 sequences, with around 16% occurring only once. The time point was: newly diagnosed GD, antithyroid drugs for less than 3 months. Construction of the TCR library relied on RNA isolated from PBMCs. This material consisted of peripheral blood mononuclear cells (PBMCs), taken at new diagnosis, from a patient treated with antithyroid drugs. The source is a female donor with Graves disease.

This chain joins TRBV7-9 and TRBJ1-6, with a possible D match to TRBD1 (6 bases). Between the trimmed V and J ends, which lost 3 bases and 8 bases, there was a span of 17 bases. The germline CDR1 and CDR2 sequences are SEHNR and FQNEAQ (reference sequence). The CDR3 contains 16 residues. CDR3 sequence (DNA): TGTGCCAGCAGCTTTGAAGCGGGGGCGGGTGATTCACCCCTCCACTTT. It is translated as CASSFEAGAGDSPLHF.

This clonotype was observed a few times. This chain links TRBV19 with TRBJ2-7; 11 bases match TRBD1. The CDR3 has 16 residues. Germline V gives CDR1 LNHDA, CDR2 SQIVND (reference sequence). V dropped 3 bases and J dropped 2; count of bases not matched to a gene: 6. The CDR3: CASSISPGQGAYEQYF. CDR3 bases: TGTGCCAGTAGTATTTCCCCGGGACAGGGGGCCTACGAGCAGTACTTC. The full variable domain, in which reference TRBV19 and TRBJ2-7 provide the parts outside the CDR3, is DGGITQSPKYLFRKEGQNVTLSCEQNLNHDAMYWYRQDPGQGLRLIYYSQIVNDFQKGDIAEGYSVSREKKESFPLTVTSAQKNPTAFYLCASSISPGQGAYEQYFGPGTRLTVT.

Note on this clonotype: It may be a read error: a sequence one base away is much more abundant. Since the CDR3 does not end with the conserved phenylalanine or tryptophan, this likely comes from a read error. The chain is built from TRBV6-2 or TRBV6-3 and TRBJ2-3; D remains unclear. Trimming removed 5 bases at V and 2 bases at J, with 11 bases between. The CDR3 length is 14 residues. Germline CDR1 is MNHEY and CDR2 is SVGEGT. In DNA, the CDR3 is TGTGCCAGCAGTCCCCGGGCCATCACAGATACGCAGTATTAT. Protein: CASSPRAITDTQYY.

This clonotype was detected only a few times. An end of the junction differs from the germline gene, which may be a read error. The rearrangement uses TRBV19 and TRBJ2-2; 7 nucleotides match TRBD2. CDR3 size: 15 residues. Germline values: CDR1 LNHDA, CDR2 SQIVND (reference sequence). The CDR3, as DNA: TGTGCCAGTATGGGGGGGTTTGCGAACACCGGGGAGCTATTTTTT. It is translated as CASMGGFANTGELFF.

This clonotype was picked up many times. CDR3 in DNA: TGTGCCAGCAGTGGACAGGGGGCAGGCACTGAAGCTTTCTTT. Residues: CASSGQGAGTEAFF. This chain connects TRBV12-3 or TRBV12-4 to TRBJ1-1; 11 bases agree with TRBD1. CDR3 size: 14 residues. Trimming removed 5 bases from V and 4 bases from J; junction bases left unmatched: 3.

This clonotype was picked up many times. This chain connects TRBV6-1 to TRBJ1-1; TRBD1 aligns across 9 bases. The CDR3 has 13 amino acids. J was trimmed by 10 bases and V by 7 bases; bases with no gene match: 10. In germline, CDR1 is MNHNS, CDR2 SASEGT. The CDR3 DNA reads as TGTGCCAGCATCCACGCCGGGACAGGGCGAGCTTTCTTT. Translation gives CASIHAGTGRAFF.

This clonotype was seen repeatedly, ten times or more. This sequence joins TRBV11-2 and TRBJ2-1; no definite D call. The CDR3 has 15 amino acids. The V end was cut by 1 base, the J end by 3 bases, with 10 bases between. Germline V gene sequence: CDR1 SGHAT, CDR2 FQNNGV. The CDR3 sequence: CASSLVLTDYNEQFF. The CDR3 bases are TGTGCCAGCAGCTTAGTTCTCACAGACTACAATGAGCAGTTCTTC.

V and J are TRBV4-1 and TRBJ2-7; D is possibly TRBD2 (5 bases). The germline V and J ends were trimmed by 1 base and 0 bases, with 19 bases remaining between them. The CDR3 loop spans 18 amino acids. Per the germline V gene, CDR1 is MGHRA and CDR2 is YSYEKL. The CDR3 nucleotides read TGCGCCAGCAGCCAAGGGGGTTTATTACAACTAGACTCCTACGAGCAGTACTTC. It is translated as CASSQGGLLQLDSYEQYF.

The V call is TRBV5-1, the J call TRBJ2-7, with TRBD1 identical over 7 bases. J was trimmed by 2 bases and V by 2 bases; bases with no gene match: 4. The V gene's germline CDR1 is SGHRS and CDR2 YFSETQ. The CDR3 is made up of 14 amino acids. CDR3 in amino acids: CASSLRGQTYEQYF. In nucleotides, the CDR3 is TGCGCCAGCAGCTTAAGGGGGCAGACCTACGAGCAGTACTTC.

This clonotype was seen ten or more times. Here the CDR3 reads CASSWAGQRAYSNQPQHF. The CDR3 DNA is TGTGCCAGCAGCTGGGCGGGACAGAGGGCTTATAGCAATCAGCCCCAGCATTTT. The rearrangement joins TRBV7-8 to TRBJ1-5; 7 bases line up with TRBD1. The CDR3 has 18 residues. The V and J ends lost 4 bases and 0 bases, in that order; junction bases with no gene match: 12. Per the germline V gene, CDR1 is SGHVS and CDR2 is FQNEAQ. The complete variable domain, with remaining parts taken from reference TRBV7-8 and TRBJ1-5, reads GAGVSQSPRYKVAKRGQDVALRCDPISGHVSLFWYQQALGQGPEFLTYFQNEAQLDKSGLPSDRFFAERPEGSVSTLKIQRTQQEDSAVYLCASSWAGQRAYSNQPQHFGDGTRLSIL.

This clonotype has ten or more counts. The V and J genes are TRBV5-6 and TRBJ2-7, with D maybe TRBD1 (5 bases). Germline-derived CDR1 and CDR2 are SGHDT and YYEEEE. This CDR3 has 14 residues. V was cut by 0 bases and J by 2 bases, with 9 bases left in between. CDR3 nucleotide sequence: TGTGCCAGCAGCTTGGGACAGTTGGCCTACGAGCAGTACTTC. This encodes CASSLGQLAYEQYF.

This clonotype occurred many times. This chain links TRBV20-1 with TRBJ1-4, with no clear D. This CDR3 comprises 14 residues. Germline CDR1 reads DFQATT; CDR2 reads SNEGSKA (reference sequence). Written as DNA, the CDR3 is TGCAGCGCCGGCCCGGGTGCAACTAATGAAAAACTGTTTTTT. It is translated as CSAGPGATNEKLFF.

Ten or more counts support this clonotype. This chain connects TRBV13 to TRBJ2-6; D perhaps matches TRBD1 (5 bases). V lost 2 bases, J lost 3 bases, and 14 bases lay in between. CDR3 length: 17 amino acids. Germline loops: CDR1 PRHDT, CDR2 FYEKMQ (reference sequence). The CDR3 coding sequence is TGTGCCAGCAGCTTATCGGGCAGGGCTTTTGGGGCCAACGTCCTGACTTTC. It codes for CASSLSGRAFGANVLTF. The full variable domain, with the rest looked up from reference TRBV13 and TRBJ2-6, is AAGVIQSPRHLIKEKRETATLKCYPIPRHDTVYWYQQGPGQDPQFLISFYEKMQSDKGSIPDRFSAQQFSDYHSELNMSSLELGDSALYFCASSLSGRAFGANVLTFGAGSRLTVL.

V and J are TRBV5-1 and TRBJ2-7; D is uncertain. This CDR3 spans 13 amino acids. V lost 3 bases and J 0 bases, leaving 7 bases between the germline ends. Germline V CDR1 and CDR2: SGHRS, YFSETQ. The CDR3 DNA follows: TGCGCCAGCAGCTCGTCACGCTCCTACGAGCAGTACTTC. Residues: CASSSSRSYEQYF. The whole variable domain, remainder taken from reference TRBV5-1 and TRBJ2-7, is KAGVTQTPRYLIKTRGQQVTLSCSPISGHRSVSWYQQTPGQGLQFLFEYFSETQRNKGNFPGRFSGRQFSNSRSEMNVSTLELGDSALYLCASSSSRSYEQYFGPGTRLTVT.